The T cell receptor (beta chain) described here comes from a study of blood T cell repertoires in COVID-19 (dated by TCRdb to 2020 to 2021). Concerning the study at large: Recovered participants in ImmuneRACE Cohort 3 were defined by two consecutive negative NP/OP PCR tests, clearance by a healthcare professional, or resolution of symptoms. The collaborator samples originated in the United States, Italy and Spain and spanned the acute and convalescent phases of COVID-19. The prospective study material was composed of cDNA or gDNA derived from T cells, B-cell-depleted T cells, or PBMCs. Deeply sampled blood TCRbeta repertoires from subjects exposed to, actively infected with, or recovered from COVID-19 were included in the dataset. A freely available public database, intended as a resource for researchers studying the immune response to SARS-CoV-2, is where the repertoires were released. Samples came from the ongoing ImmuneRACE study (first 160 participants) plus 1,254 subjects from 6 global collaborators. Sample metadata almost always included a de-identified subject ID, COVID-19 status, age in years and sex. Where HLA class I and class II types were available, the types were taken from metadata supplied by the sample provider, not from assay-based typing.

Here V drops 4 bases and J drops 1 base, and the junction holds 9 bases not matched to any gene. The CDR3 spans 16 residues, from the cysteine through the phenylalanine. The entry retains the CDR3 DNA only, 48 bases that are in frame from base 1. For CDR1 and CDR2, the germline V gene lists LGHNA and YNFKEQ. In the prospective study, participants were about 18 to 95 years old, resided in about two dozen geographic areas of the United States, and were enrolled through a virtual design. To assign participants to cohorts, the prospective study relied on clinical history that participants themselves reported in a screening survey and a study questionnaire. Each participant in the prospective study had whole blood, serum and a nasopharyngeal or oropharyngeal swab collected by mobile phlebotomists. Over a roughly two-month period, participants in the prospective study had the option of providing additional blood draws and questionnaires. Blood samples from the prospective study were shipped frozen or at room temperature prior to DNA extraction.

TCRbeta CDR3 regions were amplified from genomic DNA by means of the immunoSEQ Assay, a bias-controlled multiplex PCR. In the authors' own workflow: Nucleated cell counts per sample were estimated from amplification of reference gene primers within the assay. To quantify the absolute abundance of each unique TCRbeta CDR3 rearrangement, sequence reads were collapsed and filtered. Productive Simpson clonality was computed per sample as the square root of Simpson's diversity index over productive rearrangements. The table was pulled from immuneACCESS by TCRdb, which kept in-frame rearrangements only. Such tables lose some clones; where checked, under half of the loss comes from unresolved V genes, and the rest has no known cause. V and J calls and clone size are copied from that table; D and trimming were computed from the DNA. The sample table holds some 200,000 clones, of which around nine tenths were seen once. The ten largest clones take up more than 7% of the sample.

A word on this clone: Its antigen is not yet known. No base quality information exists; no much larger clone differs at one position.

General findings and caveats noted by the study authors: The quantity of clinical and demographic metadata differed by source and by participant and was supplied without curation.

The clonotype originates from a man aged 25-40 years in a cohort exposed to, infected with or recovered from COVID-19 (not recorded which). The chain couples TRBV4-2 to TRBJ1-1; 7 central nucleotides agree with TRBD1. Sequenced sample: PBMCs or T cells enriched from blood (not recorded which). The CDR3 protein sequence reads: CASSRAGTATNTEAFF. The DNA is as follows: TGTGCCAGCAGCCGCGCCGGGACAGCGACGAACACTGAAGCTTTCTTT.